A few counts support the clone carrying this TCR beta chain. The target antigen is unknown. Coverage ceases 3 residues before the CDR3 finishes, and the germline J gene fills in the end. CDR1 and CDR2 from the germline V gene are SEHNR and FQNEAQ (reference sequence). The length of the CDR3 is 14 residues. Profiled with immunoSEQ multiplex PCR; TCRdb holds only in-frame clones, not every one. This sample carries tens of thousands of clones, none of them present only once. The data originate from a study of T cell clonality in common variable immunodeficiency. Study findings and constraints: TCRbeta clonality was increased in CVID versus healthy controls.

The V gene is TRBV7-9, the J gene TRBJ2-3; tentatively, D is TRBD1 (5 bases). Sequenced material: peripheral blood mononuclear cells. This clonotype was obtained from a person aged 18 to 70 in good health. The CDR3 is CASSLGQGSQPQYF. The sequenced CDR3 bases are TGTGCCAGCAGCTTAGGTCAGGGAAGTCAGCCG.